The 9 T cell receptor beta chains presented below share a single source sample, sequenced in a study of T cells in Graves' hyperthyroidism and ophthalmopathy (dated by TCRdb to about 2019). The library was built by means of multiplex PCR. For sequencing, an Illumina HiSeq 2000 was employed. The TCR beta CDR3 regions were amplified from RNA transcripts. The TCR CDR3 was subjected to a first round of RT-PCR using the HTBI primer set and the Qiagen OneStep RT-PCR kit. In TCRdb, the public reads were trimmed at Q25 with fastp and aligned with MiXCR, with productive beta chains retained. CDR3 protein duplicates are merged, each entry listing the most common genes and DNA. The sample table shows roughly 720,000 distinct CDR3 sequences, and approximately 15% are seen once. In total, the top ten clones hold roughly 15% of the sample. The sample taken for sequencing was blood. These receptors came from a man aged 45 to 65 with Graves' hyperthyroidism.

This clonotype was observed many times. V usage is TRBV28 and J usage is TRBJ2-7; the D gene is possibly TRBD1 (5 bases). This CDR3 has 12 residues. V gave up 5 bases and J gave up 2 bases, with 7 bases separating them. Germline V gene sequence: CDR1 MDHEN, CDR2 SYDVKM. The CDR3 DNA follows: TGTGCCAGCAGTCCCAGGGCCTACGAGCAGTACTTC. Protein sequence: CASSPRAYEQYF.

In nucleotides, the CDR3 is TGTGCCAGCAGCTGGCAGGGGGCTGCTGGGGCCAACGTCCTGACTTTC. As protein: CASSWQGAAGANVLTF. The chain carries TRBV7-3 and TRBJ2-6, with TRBD1 matching 8 bases. This CDR3 is built from 16 residues. In germline, CDR1 is SGHTA, CDR2 FQGTGA. J lost 2 bases, V lost 4 bases, and 4 bases had no gene match.

This clonotype showed up just a few times. Just one base apart from a much larger clone, this may be a read error. The chain joins TRBV27 to TRBJ2-3, with 8 bases aligning to TRBD2. With 8 bases clipped from V and 2 bases from J, the junction kept 12 bases outside the gene matches. Germline V CDR1 and CDR2: MNHEY, SMNVEV (reference sequence). The CDR3 runs 16 residues. CDR3 protein: CASGKREGANTDTQYF. In DNA, the CDR3 is TGTGCCAGCGGTAAACGGGAGGGTGCCAACACAGATACGCAGTATTTT.

This clonotype was detected ten times or more. V and J are TRBV9 and TRBJ2-3; 14 nucleotides agree with TRBD2. The CDR3 totals 20 residues. After removal of 4 bases from V and 0 bases from J, the junction contained 13 bases not matched to a gene. Per germline, CDR1 SGDLS and CDR2 YYNGEE. The CDR3 DNA follows: TGTGCCAGCAGCCAAAACCCGGGACTAGCGGGAGTAGTGAGCACAGATACGCAGTATTTT. Protein: CASSQNPGLAGVVSTDTQYF. The complete variable domain, with remaining parts taken from reference TRBV9 and TRBJ2-3, reads DSGVTQTPKHLITATGQRVTLRCSPRSGDLSVYWYQQSLDQGLQFLIQYYNGEERAKGNILERFSAQQFPDLHSELNLSSLELGDSALYFCASSQNPGLAGVVSTDTQYFGPGTRLTVL.

This clonotype was recorded a few times. This rearrangement joins TRBV24-1 to TRBJ2-1, with a possible D match to TRBD2 (5 bases). The germline V gene encodes CDR1 KGHDR and CDR2 SFDVKD. The CDR3 loop spans 14 amino acids. The V end lost 4 bases, the J end lost 4 bases, and 10 bases lay between the germline ends. The chain's CDR3 is CATSDNGLYNEQFF. CDR3 in DNA: TGTGCCACCAGTGACAATGGACTGTACAATGAGCAGTTCTTC.

Only a few counts were recorded for this clonotype. V usage is TRBV24-1 and J usage is TRBJ2-1; D is perhaps TRBD2 (5 bases). V lost 9 bases and J lost 8, with 19 bases in between. Per germline, CDR1 KGHDR and CDR2 SFDVKD. The CDR3 has 14 amino acids. The CDR3 spells CATGGRDGDHEQFF. The CDR3 DNA sequence: TGTGCCACCGGAGGTCGAGACGGCGACCATGAGCAGTTCTTC.

The table lists this clonotype with many counts. J is TRBJ2-1 and V is TRBV7-2; 7 bases fit TRBD2. The CDR3 is 14 amino acids. J was trimmed by 8 bases and V by 5 bases; bases with no gene match: 9. Germline loops: CDR1 SGHTA, CDR2 FQGNSA. The CDR3 loop reads CASSISREAYEQFF. The CDR3 DNA follows: TGTGCCAGCAGCATTTCCCGGGAGGCCTATGAGCAGTTCTTC.

This clonotype occurred many times. The chain combines TRBV18 with TRBJ2-1; possibly TRBD2 for D (5 bases). This CDR3 spans 14 amino acids. V was trimmed by 2 bases and J by 2 bases, leaving 7 bases between them. The germline V gene encodes CDR1 KGHSH and CDR2 LQKENI. CDR3 DNA sequence: TGTGCCAGCTCACCATTCGGGACCTACAATGAGCAGTTCTTC. It translates to CASSPFGTYNEQFF.

The V and J genes are TRBV11-2 and TRBJ2-1; weak D call: TRBD1 (6 bases). V was trimmed by 5 bases and J by 4 bases, leaving 18 bases between them. Germline V gene data show CDR1 as SGHAT and CDR2 as FQNNGV. The length of the CDR3 is 16 residues. The CDR3 sequence: CASSLWDTRLYNEQFF. The CDR3 DNA follows: TGTGCCAGCAGCCTATGGGACACCCGCCTTTACAATGAGCAGTTCTTC.